This T cell receptor (beta chain) is drawn from a study of T-cell reconstitution after alpha-beta-depleted transplantation in children. Findings and caveats of the study: Surviving recipient cells, namely T cells and thymic progenitors, were the source of high day-60 TCRbeta diversity in some patients. A year had passed since transplant, and T-cell counts and diversity by then came mostly from newly produced T cells. At around two months after transplant, the alpha-beta T cells were reportedly derived from several hundred expanded clones that came from non-depleted graft cells.

Researchers prepared the TCRbeta library using unique molecular identifiers, the study reports. TCRdb passed the PCR reads through MiXCR, listing each CDR3 protein once. The sample lists 250,000 or so distinct CDR3 sequences, 6.5% to 9% occurring once. The germline V gene has CDR1 SEHNR and CDR2 FQNEAQ (reference sequence). This CDR3 is built from 16 residues. As to this clonotype: The antigen remains undetermined. A read error may be the cause here, since a much bigger clone is one base away.

The source was PBMCs, mostly from graft donor cells, collected 180 days after TCRalphabeta/CD19-depleted stem cell transplant. The chain recombines TRBV7-9 with TRBJ2-7; either TRBD1 or TRBD2 may supply D (6 bases each). The TCR was taken from a male patient between 10 and 17 years old who had a stem cell transplant for acute lymphoblastic leukemia, so the T cells may come from the graft donor. The CDR3 coding sequence is TGTGCCGGCAGCTTAGGAGGGGGTCGGGTGTCCTACGAGCAGTACTTC. Its protein is CAGSLGGGRVSYEQYF.